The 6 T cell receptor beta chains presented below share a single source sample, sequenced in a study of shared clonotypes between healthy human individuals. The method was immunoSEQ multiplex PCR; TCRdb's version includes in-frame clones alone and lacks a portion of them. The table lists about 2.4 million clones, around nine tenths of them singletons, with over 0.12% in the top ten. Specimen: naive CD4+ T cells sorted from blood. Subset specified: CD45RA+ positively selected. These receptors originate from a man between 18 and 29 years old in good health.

In DNA, the CDR3 is TGTGCCAGCAGCCTAGAGGGGTTCTCTGGAAACACCATATATTTT. Amino acid sequence: CASSLEGFSGNTIYF. V and J are TRBV7-2 and TRBJ1-3; tentative D call: TRBD1 (5 bases). V was pared by 5 bases and J by 0 bases, with 11 bases between. CDR3 length equals 15 residues. Germline values: CDR1 SGHTA, CDR2 FQGNSA.

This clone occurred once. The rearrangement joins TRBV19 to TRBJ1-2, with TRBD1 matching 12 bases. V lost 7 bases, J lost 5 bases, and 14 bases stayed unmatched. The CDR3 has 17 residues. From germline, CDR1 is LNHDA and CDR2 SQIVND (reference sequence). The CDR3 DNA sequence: TGTGCCAGTAAATCAATAGCCGGGACAGGGGGCGTTTATGGCTACACCTTC. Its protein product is CASKSIAGTGGVYGYTF. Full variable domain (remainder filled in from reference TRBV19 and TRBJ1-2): DGGITQSPKYLFRKEGQNVTLSCEQNLNHDAMYWYRQDPGQGLRLIYYSQIVNDFQKGDIAEGYSVSREKKESFPLTVTSAQKNPTAFYLCASKSIAGTGGVYGYTFGSGTRLTVV.

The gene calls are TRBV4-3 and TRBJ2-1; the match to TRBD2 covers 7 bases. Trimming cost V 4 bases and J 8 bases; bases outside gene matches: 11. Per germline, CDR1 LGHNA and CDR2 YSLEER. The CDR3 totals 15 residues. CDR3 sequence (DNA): TGCGCCAGCAGCCCCGGGACTAAGGGATTGGATGAGCAGTTCTTC. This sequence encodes CASSPGTKGLDEQFF.

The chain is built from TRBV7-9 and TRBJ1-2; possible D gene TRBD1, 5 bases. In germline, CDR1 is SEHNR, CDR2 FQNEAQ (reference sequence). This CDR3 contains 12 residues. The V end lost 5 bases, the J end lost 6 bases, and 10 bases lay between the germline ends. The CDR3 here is CASSRDQNGYTF. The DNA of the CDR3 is TGTGCCAGCAGCAGGGACCAGAATGGCTACACCTTC. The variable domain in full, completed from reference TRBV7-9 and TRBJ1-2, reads DTGVSQNPRHKITKRGQNVTFRCDPISEHNRLYWYRQTLGQGPEFLTYFQNEAQLEKSRLLSDRFSAERPKGSFSTLEIQRTEQGDSAMYLCASSRDQNGYTFGSGTRLTVV.

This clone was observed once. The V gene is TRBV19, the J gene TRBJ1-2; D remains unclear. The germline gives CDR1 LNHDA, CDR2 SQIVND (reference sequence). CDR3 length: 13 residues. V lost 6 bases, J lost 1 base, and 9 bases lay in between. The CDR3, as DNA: TGTGCCAGTAGCAAGGGCCTTAACTATGGCTACACCTTC. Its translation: CASSKGLNYGYTF.

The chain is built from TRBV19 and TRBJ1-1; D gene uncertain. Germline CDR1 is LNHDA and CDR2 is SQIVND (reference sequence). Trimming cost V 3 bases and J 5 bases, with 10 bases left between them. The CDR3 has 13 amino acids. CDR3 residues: CASSISIETEAFF. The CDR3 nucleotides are TGTGCCAGTAGTATCTCGATAGAGACTGAAGCTTTCTTT.